This T cell receptor (beta chain) was captured in a study of blood T cell repertoires in COVID-19. Method: immunoSEQ multiplex PCR; TCRdb's copy keeps in-frame clones and lacks some. The sample has around 77,000 clones, more than 80% seen once. Trimming left V 1 base short and J 8 bases short, with 6 bases between. The CDR3 has 13 residues. Germline V lookup: CDR1 SGHTA, CDR2 FQGNSA. This chain links TRBV7-2 with TRBJ1-6; no firm D call. The sequenced sample consisted of peripheral blood. This clonotype was obtained from a man older than 75 with acute or convalescent COVID-19. In DNA, the CDR3 is TGTGCCAGCAGCTTAGATCGGGATTCACCCCTCCACTTT. Its protein is CASSLDRDSPLHF.